Following are 29 T cell receptor beta chains from one sample sequenced in a study of shared clonotypes between healthy human individuals (dated by TCRdb to about 2020). Libraries were prepared through the immunoSEQ multiplex PCR assay. This is the immuneACCESS table as TCRdb keeps it, with only in-frame sequences that have V and J called. A part of the clones is gone; compared with another copy, unresolved V genes explain less than half, and the rest is unexplained. Within this sample are 450,000 to 500,000 clones, with less than 80% of them counted one time only. 12% of the sample comes from the top ten. Sequencing was carried out using PBMCs. The receptors derive from a woman aged 40 to 55 in good health. Some clones in this sample may be carry-over from other donors' samples.

The V call is TRBV19, the J call TRBJ1-5; 7 bases align to TRBD1. The ends lost 4 bases at V and 2 bases at J; junction bases unmatched: 2. CDR1 LNHDA and CDR2 SQIVND come from the germline V gene (reference sequence). The CDR3 spans 14 residues. In DNA, the CDR3 is TGTGCCAGTAGTACCGGACAGGGCAATCAGCCCCAGCATTTT. It yields the protein CASSTGQGNQPQHF.

The rearrangement joins TRBV19 to TRBJ2-3; possible D gene TRBD1, 5 bases. Looked up from germline, CDR1 is LNHDA and CDR2 is SQIVND (reference sequence). Trimming pared 5 bases from V and 2 bases from J, leaving 14 bases between. The CDR3 totals 15 residues. As DNA, the CDR3 is TGTGCCAGTAGTTATCGAAGGGGAACCACAGATACGCAGTATTTT. This codes for CASSYRRGTTDTQYF.

The V gene is TRBV4-1, the J gene TRBJ1-2; D is uncertain. Germline CDR1 is MGHRA and CDR2 is YSYEKL. Between the trimmed V and J ends, which lost 1 base and 4 bases, there was a span of 10 bases. The CDR3 length is 14 residues. CDR3 coding DNA: TGCGCCAGCAGCCAAGGACACCTCTCCTATGGCTACACCTTC. It codes for CASSQGHLSYGYTF.

The rearrangement links TRBV28 to TRBJ2-3; D ambiguous. Deletions cut 3 bases from V and 2 bases from J, with 9 bases between. The CDR3 extends over 14 amino acids. Germline V gene sequence: CDR1 MDHEN, CDR2 SYDVKM. CDR3 DNA: TGTGCCAGCAGTTTGGGAAGGTACACAGATACGCAGTATTTT. The encoded protein is CASSLGRYTDTQYF.

The chain employs TRBV28 and TRBJ1-5, with D unclear. V lost 10 bases to trimming and J lost 5 bases, with 18 bases between them. There are 14 residues in the CDR3. The germline V gene has CDR1 MDHEN and CDR2 SYDVKM. DNA of the CDR3: TGTGCCATCGGTAGGGCAGGAGATTATCAGCCCCAGCATTTT. This sequence encodes CAIGRAGDYQPQHF.

The chain links TRBV28 to TRBJ2-7; 7 nucleotides agree with TRBD1. This CDR3 has 13 residues. The germline gives CDR1 MDHEN, CDR2 SYDVKM. Trimming removed 6 bases from V and 2 bases from J; junction bases left unmatched: 4. The CDR3 region has the DNA TGTGCCAGCAGCTTTACAGGGGCCTACGAGCAGTACTTC. Its protein is CASSFTGAYEQYF.

The CDR3 region is CASSGVRSEETQYF. The CDR3 region has the DNA TGTGCCAGCTCGGGAGTCAGGAGCGAAGAGACCCAGTACTTC. The V and J genes are TRBV18 and TRBJ2-5, with D maybe TRBD2 (5 bases). CDR1 and CDR2 from the germline V gene are KGHSH and LQKENI. V gave up 6 bases and J gave up 3 bases, with 14 bases separating them. The CDR3 sequence is 14 residues long.

The rearrangement uses TRBV7-9 and TRBJ1-1; no reliable D call. This CDR3 is 12 amino acids long. Germline CDR1 and CDR2: SEHNR and FQNEAQ (reference sequence). Trimming cost V 5 bases and J 1 base, with 5 bases left between them. The CDR3 nucleotides read TGTGCCAGCAGCAACCCGAACACTGAAGCTTTCTTT. It yields the protein CASSNPNTEAFF.

This clone was detected only a few times. This rearrangement joins TRBV4-3 to TRBJ2-2; D may match TRBD1 or TRBD2 (5 bases each). Trimming left V 5 bases short and J 1 base short, with 8 bases between. Germline V gene lookup returns CDR1 LGHNA and CDR2 YSLEER. This CDR3 comprises 14 residues. The CDR3 DNA sequence: TGCGCCAGCAGCGGGACGGTGAACACCGGGGAGCTGTTTTTT. The encoded protein is CASSGTVNTGELFF.

The rearrangement uses TRBV6-5 and TRBJ2-5, with D unresolved. V was cut by 6 bases and J by 0 bases, with 8 bases left in between. The CDR3 spans 13 residues. CDR1 is MNHEY and CDR2 is SVGAGI in the germline V gene. This chain's CDR3 is CASSRRYQETQYF. In DNA, the CDR3 is TGTGCCAGCAGCCGCAGGTACCAAGAGACCCAGTACTTC.

V gene TRBV28 combines with J gene TRBJ2-7; the match to TRBD1 covers 8 bases. The CDR3 sequence is 15 residues long. Germline values: CDR1 MDHEN, CDR2 SYDVKM. The V gene end was trimmed by 7 bases and the J gene end by 7 bases; junction bases not matched to a gene: 15. The CDR3 DNA sequence: TGTGCCAGCACCCCTTGGAGTCAGGGGGCGCGAGAGCAGTACTTC. Protein product: CASTPWSQGAREQYF.

The gene calls are TRBV7-9 and TRBJ1-2; D may be TRBD1 (6 bases). The ends were cut back, 2 bases at V and 3 bases at J, with 22 bases in the middle. The CDR3 has 18 residues. Germline CDR1 SEHNR, CDR2 FQNEAQ (reference sequence). CDR3 loop: CASSLRRGAAGEDYGYTF. CDR3 sequence (DNA): TGTGCCAGCAGCTTAAGGAGGGGTGCGGCAGGGGAAGACTATGGCTACACCTTC.

CDR3 sequence (DNA): TGTGCCAGCAGACAGACAGGGTTTAATGAAAAACTGTTTTTT. This sequence encodes CASRQTGFNEKLFF. The chain recombines TRBV7-6 with TRBJ1-4; TRBD1 matches 7 bases. The CDR3 extends over 14 amino acids. Looked up from germline, CDR1 is SGHVS and CDR2 is FNYEAQ. Trimming took 6 bases from V and 4 from J; bases not matched to a gene: 5. Filled out from reference TRBV7-6 and TRBJ1-4, the complete variable domain reads GAGVSQSPRYKVTKRGQDVALRCDPISGHVSLYWYRQALGQGPEFLTYFNYEAQQDKSGLPNDRFSAERPEGSISTLTIQRTEQRDSAMYRCASRQTGFNEKLFFGSGTQLSVL.

This chain uses TRBV7-2 with TRBJ2-1, with 15 bases lining up with TRBD2. Germline loops: CDR1 SGHTA, CDR2 FQGNSA. V trimming: 5 bases; J trimming: 9 bases; junction bases outside the gene matches: 5. This CDR3 region has 15 residues. This chain's CDR3 is CASSEGLAGGIEQFF. The DNA of the CDR3 is TGTGCCAGCAGCGAGGGACTAGCGGGAGGAATTGAGCAGTTCTTC. Full variable domain (remainder filled in from reference TRBV7-2 and TRBJ2-1): GAGVSQSPSNKVTEKGKDVELRCDPISGHTALYWYRQSLGQGLEFLIYFQGNSAPDKSGLPSDRFSAERTGGSVSTLTIQRTQQEDSAVYLCASSEGLAGGIEQFFGPGTRLTVL.

This rearrangement joins TRBV18 to TRBJ2-1; maybe TRBD2 (5 bases). The CDR3 runs 13 residues. V was clipped by 3 bases and J by 10 bases, with 13 bases between them. Germline V gene lookup returns CDR1 KGHSH and CDR2 LQKENI. The CDR3 DNA reads TGTGCCAGCTCACCGACTACAAATGGGGAGCAGTTCTTC. As protein: CASSPTTNGEQFF.

The V and J genes are TRBV28 and TRBJ2-3, with D perhaps matching TRBD2 (6 bases). This CDR3 is 16 amino acids long. Trimming took 5 bases from V and 2 from J, leaving 17 bases between them. Germline values: CDR1 MDHEN, CDR2 SYDVKM. CDR3 residues: CASSPYGAGHTDTQYF. For the CDR3, the DNA is TGTGCCAGCAGTCCTTATGGGGCGGGGCACACAGATACGCAGTATTTT. The full variable domain, in which reference TRBV28 and TRBJ2-3 provide the parts outside the CDR3, is DVKVTQSSRYLVKRTGEKVFLECVQDMDHENMFWYRQDPGLGLRLIYFSYDVKMKEKGDIPEGYSVSREKKERFSLILESASTNQTSMYLCASSPYGAGHTDTQYFGPGTRLTVL.

As for this clone: With a far larger clone one base away, a read error is the likely cause. The rearrangement joins TRBV4-2 to TRBJ2-2; tentative D call: TRBD2 (6 bases). This CDR3 is built from 16 residues. V was cut by 4 bases and J by 3 bases, with 15 bases left in between. Germline V gene data show CDR1 as LGHNA and CDR2 as YNFKEQ. CDR3 coding DNA: TGTGCCAGCAGCCGCAACGGGAGAGAGGACACCGGGGAGCTGTTTTTT. Amino acids: CASSRNGREDTGELFF.

CDR3 region: CASSQDRGAAYGYTF. The CDR3 region has the DNA TGCGCCAGCAGCCAAGACCGGGGGGCGGCTTATGGCTACACCTTC. The chain recombines TRBV4-1 with TRBJ1-2, with D possibly being TRBD1 (6 bases). The V gene lost 0 bases and the J gene lost 5 bases, with 13 bases spanning the gap. The CDR3 totals 15 residues. The germline CDR1 and CDR2 sequences are MGHRA and YSYEKL.

This clone has ten or more counts. This chain joins TRBV30 and TRBJ1-6; TRBD1 might be the D (5 bases). The CDR3 runs to 14 residues. V was shortened by 1 base and J by 9 bases, with 13 bases between the two germline ends. Germline CDR1 is GTSNPN and CDR2 is SVGIG (reference sequence). In DNA form, the CDR3 reads TGTGCCTGGAGTGAGGACTTTGGGGGTTCACCCCTCCACTTT. Protein sequence: CAWSEDFGGSPLHF.

The rearrangement uses TRBV11-3 and TRBJ2-1; 9 bases are shared with TRBD1. The CDR3 spans 15 residues. The germline V gene has CDR1 SGHNT and CDR2 YENEEA. The V segment lost 5 bases and the J segment 7 bases; nucleotides outside the gene matches: 9. CDR3 DNA: TGTGCCAGCAGCCCCGGACAGGGGTGGAAAAATGAGCAGTTCTTC. Amino acids: CASSPGQGWKNEQFF.

The V and J genes are TRBV19 and TRBJ1-5; D call uncertain. Trimming removed 6 bases at V and 6 bases at J, with 18 bases between. The CDR3 covers 15 residues. Germline CDR1 and CDR2: LNHDA and SQIVND (reference sequence). The CDR3 sequence: CASRYDPLATQPQHF. The CDR3 DNA reads as TGTGCCAGTAGATACGACCCTTTGGCGACTCAGCCCCAGCATTTT.

This clone appeared a few times. The chain joins TRBV5-1 to TRBJ2-3, with D maybe TRBD1 (6 bases). CDR3 length: 14 residues. V gave up 5 bases and J gave up 2 bases, with 12 bases separating them. Germline assignment: CDR1 SGHRS and CDR2 YFSETQ. For the CDR3, the DNA is TGCGCCAGCAGGCCGGACAGCTCCACAGATACGCAGTATTTT. It specifies CASRPDSSTDTQYF.

The chain uses TRBV2 and TRBJ2-5; 10 positions agree with TRBD1. With V trimmed by 7 bases and J by 4 bases, 12 bases remained unmatched. Germline values: CDR1 SNHLY, CDR2 FYNNEI. The CDR3 has 16 residues. The CDR3 spells CASTVGTGVVSETQYF. CDR3 DNA: TGTGCCAGCACCGTGGGGACAGGGGTTGTTTCAGAGACCCAGTACTTC. The full variable domain, with the rest looked up from reference TRBV2 and TRBJ2-5, is EPEVTQTPSHQVTQMGQEVILRCVPISNHLYFYWYRQILGQKVEFLVSFYNNEISEKSEIFDDQFSVERPDGSNFTLKIRSTKLEDSAMYFCASTVGTGVVSETQYFGPGTRLLVL.

V and J are TRBV18 and TRBJ2-5, with a tentative D call TRBD1 (6 bases). The J call may be in error: the DNA end matches TRBJ2-7 better. Per the germline V gene, CDR1 is KGHSH and CDR2 is LQKENI. The CDR3 contains 15 residues. CDR3 sequence: CASSPPGAPTYEQYF. In DNA, the CDR3 is TGTGCCAGCTCACCACCGGGGGCCCCGACCTACGAGCAGTACTTC.

The chain is built from TRBV30 and TRBJ2-2; D not resolved. V dropped 7 bases and J dropped 0 bases, with 18 bases sitting between them. The V gene's germline CDR1 is GTSNPN and CDR2 SVGIG (reference sequence). The CDR3 is 16 residues long. CDR3 amino acids: CASLTESPANTGELFF. For the CDR3, the DNA is TGTGCCTCCCTAACCGAGAGCCCCGCGAACACCGGGGAGCTGTTTTTT.

Of note for this clone: The same CDR3 can be traced to other DNA sequences in this sample. This sequence joins TRBV7-2 and TRBJ2-2; TRBD1 matches 9 bases. V shed 4 bases, J shed 4 bases, and the junction held 4 bases outside the gene matches. CDR1 is SGHTA, CDR2 FQGNSA, per germline. The CDR3 length is 15 residues. CDR3 sequence (DNA): TGTGCCAGCAGCTCCAGACAGGGGGGCACCGGGGAGCTGTTTTTT. Encoded protein: CASSSRQGGTGELFF.

V is TRBV29-1 and J is TRBJ2-2, with D tentatively TRBD1 or TRBD2 (5 bases each). V lost 6 bases and J 1 base, leaving 15 bases between the germline ends. Germline values: CDR1 SQVTM, CDR2 ANQGSEA. This CDR3 region has 15 residues. For the CDR3, the DNA is TGCAGCGTGGGGACCGGGTACAGGAACACCGGGGAGCTGTTTTTT. This sequence encodes CSVGTGYRNTGELFF.

The gene calls are TRBV30 and TRBJ1-1; perhaps TRBD1 as D (6 bases). The germline V and J ends were trimmed by 8 bases and 2 bases, with 15 bases remaining between them. Germline V gives CDR1 GTSNPN, CDR2 SVGIG (reference sequence). The length of the CDR3 is 13 residues. The CDR3 DNA is TGTGCCCGATCGGACAGAGCTAACACTGAAGCTTTCTTT. As protein: CARSDRANTEAFF. Using reference TRBV30 and TRBJ1-1 for the parts outside the CDR3, the full variable domain is SQTIHQWPATLVQPVGSPLSLECTVEGTSNPNLYWYRQAAGRGLQLLFYSVGIGQISSEVPQNLSASRPQDRQFILSSKKLLLSDSGFYLCARSDRANTEAFFGQGTRLTVV.

J is TRBJ2-2 and V is TRBV29-1; 8 bases are a match to TRBD2. The CDR3 length is 15 residues. The J segment lost 1 base and the V segment lost 3 bases, leaving 4 bases of the junction unmatched. CDR1 is SQVTM and CDR2 is ANQGSEA in the germline V gene. DNA for the CDR3: TGCAGCGTTGAGAGGCTAGCGGGGAACACCGGGGAGCTGTTTTTT. Protein: CSVERLAGNTGELFF.